One and the same sample provided the 5 T cell receptor beta chains below, sequenced in a study of blood T cell repertoires in COVID-19. This table comes from immunoSEQ multiplex PCR, and its TCRdb copy is limited to in-frame clones, with some not included. This table holds 140,000 to 150,000 clones, 65% to 85% found once. Sequencing was carried out using peripheral blood. Receptors originate from a woman in her sixties with acute or convalescent COVID-19.

The rearrangement joins TRBV12-3 or TRBV12-4 to TRBJ2-5; possibly TRBD2 for D (5 bases). CDR3 length: 12 residues. V gave up 3 bases and J gave up 9 bases, with 11 bases separating them. CDR3 nucleotide sequence: TGTGCCAGCAGTTTTGGCGGGCCGCCCCAGTACTTC. Encoded protein: CASSFGGPPQYF.

This clone was seen only a few times. V and J are TRBV27 and TRBJ2-2; 7 nucleotides line up with TRBD1. The J segment lost 3 bases and the V segment lost 3 bases, leaving 1 base of the junction unmatched. The CDR3 loop spans 14 amino acids. Germline V gene lookup returns CDR1 MNHEY and CDR2 SMNVEV (reference sequence). The CDR3 nucleotides read TGTGCCAGCAGTTTCAGGGGGTACACCGGGGAGCTGTTTTTT. Protein product: CASSFRGYTGELFF.

The rearrangement uses TRBV9 and TRBJ2-5, with TRBD2 matching 7 bases. This CDR3 has 18 residues. J lost 5 bases, V lost 0 bases, and 16 bases had no gene match. The germline V gene has CDR1 SGDLS and CDR2 YYNGEE. CDR3 loop: CASSVGPRNRGSEETQYF. CDR3 bases: TGTGCCAGCAGCGTAGGACCCCGGAATCGCGGGAGTGAGGAGACCCAGTACTTC.

V is TRBV19 and J is TRBJ1-4, with unresolved D. Per the germline V gene, CDR1 is LNHDA and CDR2 is SQIVND (reference sequence). The CDR3 covers 17 residues. Trimming removed 4 bases from V and 2 bases from J, with 17 bases in between. The CDR3 sequence is CASSTRKGAGTNEKLFF. The CDR3 nucleotides read TGTGCCAGTAGTACCCGCAAAGGCGCCGGGACTAATGAAAAACTGTTTTTT.

The chain uses TRBV3-1 (or the pseudogene TRBV3-2) and TRBJ2-1, with 11 bases that match TRBD2. This CDR3 has 18 amino acids. Germline CDR1 is LGHDT and CDR2 is YNNKEL (reference sequence). Trimming removed 0 bases from V and 8 bases from J; junction bases left unmatched: 12. DNA for the CDR3: TGTGCCAGCAGCCAAGAAGTACGGAAACTAGCGGGAGACTATGAGCAGTTCTTC. It specifies CASSQEVRKLAGDYEQFF.